This TCR beta chain is drawn from a study of CD8+ T cells in alopecia areata. Study details: At a dose of 5 to 10 mg twice daily, oral tofacitinib was given to treated patients. Tofacitinib continued for 6 to 18 months and was then withheld for 6 months.

As the sequencing template, cDNA was produced by extracting RNA and reverse transcribing it. Assay: immunoSEQ multiplex PCR; the TCRdb copy retains only in-frame clones and omits some. The sample includes some 200,000 clones, 50% to 60% seen only once; the top ten take approximately 3.4%. V lost 2 bases to trimming and J lost 5 bases, with 11 bases between them. Germline assignment: CDR1 GTSNPN and CDR2 SVGIG (reference sequence). This CDR3 is built from 13 residues. Only a few counts were recorded for this clone. Its antigen is undetermined. Treatment specified: oral pan-JAK inhibitor, 5-10 mg twice daily. Study-wide results and caveats: Scalp clonality decreased significantly with tofacitinib, and so did expanded CD8+ clones among the top 100.

The V gene is TRBV30, the J gene TRBJ2-3, with unresolved D. The sequence was collected from a human donor with alopecia areata. Sequencing was performed on CD4+ T cells sorted from blood, taken at week 4, from a patient treated with tofacitinib. The CDR3 DNA follows: TGTGCCTGGAGTATAGGTGCCAAAGATACGCAGTATTTT. Protein: CAWSIGAKDTQYF. The whole variable domain, filled in from reference TRBV30 and TRBJ2-3, reads SQTIHQWPATLVQPVGSPLSLECTVEGTSNPNLYWYRQAAGRGLQLLFYSVGIGQISSEVPQNLSASRPQDRQFILSSKKLLLSDSGFYLCAWSIGAKDTQYFGPGTRLTVL.